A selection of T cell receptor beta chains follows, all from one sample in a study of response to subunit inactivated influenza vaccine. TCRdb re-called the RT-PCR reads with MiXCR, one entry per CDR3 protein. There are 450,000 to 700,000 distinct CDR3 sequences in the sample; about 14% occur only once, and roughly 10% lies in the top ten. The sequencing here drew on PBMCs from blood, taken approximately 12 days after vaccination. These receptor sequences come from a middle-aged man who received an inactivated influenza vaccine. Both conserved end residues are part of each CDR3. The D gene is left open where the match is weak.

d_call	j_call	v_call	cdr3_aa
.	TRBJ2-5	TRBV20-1	CSASYKETQYF
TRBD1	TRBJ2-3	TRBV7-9	CASSLGTGTPTDTQYF
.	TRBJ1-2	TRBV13	CASSLAGNYGYTF
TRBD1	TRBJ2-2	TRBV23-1	CASSQSATDRVERNTGELFF
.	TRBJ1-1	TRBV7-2	CASSSGSAGLNTEAFF
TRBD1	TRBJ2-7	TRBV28	CASSTNLFSGTGSSYEQYF
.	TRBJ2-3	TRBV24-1	CATRGVSTDTQYF
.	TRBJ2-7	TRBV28	CASLPGTVPDYEQYF
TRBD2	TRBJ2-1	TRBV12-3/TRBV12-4	CASSLPKTLAGDNEQFF
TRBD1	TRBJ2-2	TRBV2	CASSEEQGQNTGELFF
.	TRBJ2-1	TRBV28	CASSWYNEQFF
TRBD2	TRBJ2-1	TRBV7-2	CASSLVGGSYNEQFF
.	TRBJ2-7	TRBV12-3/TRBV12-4	CASSLGRGYEQYF
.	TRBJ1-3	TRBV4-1	CASSSRERRVGNTIYF
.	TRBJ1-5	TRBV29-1	CSVAPSGVNQPQHF
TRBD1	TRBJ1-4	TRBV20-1	CSAAPGGVEKLFF
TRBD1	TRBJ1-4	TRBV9	CASSVGPRTGGQLNEKLFF
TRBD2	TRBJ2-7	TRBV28	CASSHHLDGGYEQYF
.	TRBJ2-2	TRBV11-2	CASSRNRDINTGELFF
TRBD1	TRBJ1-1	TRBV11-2	CATRGGRAEAFF
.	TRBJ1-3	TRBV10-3	CAISAGTSNTIYF
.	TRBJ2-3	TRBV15	CATSRDRGVDTQYF
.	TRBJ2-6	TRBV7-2	CASSLVTLGGANVLTF
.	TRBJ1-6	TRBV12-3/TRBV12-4	CASSAGRVNSPLHF
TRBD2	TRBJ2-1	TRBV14	CASSRLAGGAFGQFF
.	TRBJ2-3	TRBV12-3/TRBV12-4	CASQSTDTQYF
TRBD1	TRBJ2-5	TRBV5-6	CASSFLGTGGATQYF
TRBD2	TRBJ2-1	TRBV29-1	CSVSGRGSYNEQFF
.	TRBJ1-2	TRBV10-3	CAISTQGAYYGYTF
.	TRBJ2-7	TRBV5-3	CARGPGLPCEQYF
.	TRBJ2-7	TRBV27	CASSKTALISEQYF
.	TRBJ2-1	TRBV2	CASSEQGGPWGEQFF
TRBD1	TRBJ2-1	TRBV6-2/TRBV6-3	CASSYAGTGGYNEQFF
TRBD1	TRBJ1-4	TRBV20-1	CSARPRGANEKLFF
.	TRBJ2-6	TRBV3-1	CASSQERSGSMTNVLTF
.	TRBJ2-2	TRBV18	CASSSSVTGTGELFF
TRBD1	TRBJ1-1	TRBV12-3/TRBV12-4	CASSFRTGSTEAFF
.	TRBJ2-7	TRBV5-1	CASSLAPGSNEQYF
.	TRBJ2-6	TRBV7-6	CASSLGTDSGANVLTF
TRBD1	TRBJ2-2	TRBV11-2	CASSPYFGTGGSGELFF
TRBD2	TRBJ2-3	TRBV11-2	CASSTRSGLAGGRTDTQYF
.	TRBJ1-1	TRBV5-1	CASSLPDRRKGTEAFF
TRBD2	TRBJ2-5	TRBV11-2	CASSLRLAGDVRETQYF
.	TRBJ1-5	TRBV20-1	CSAEEGSNQPQHF
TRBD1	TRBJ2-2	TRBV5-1	CASSLTGQTTTNTGELFF
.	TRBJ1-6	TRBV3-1	CASSQEWGSYNSPLHF
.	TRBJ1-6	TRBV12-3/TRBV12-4	CASRTGGNSPLHF
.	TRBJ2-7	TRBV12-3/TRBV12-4	CASSSRASHPTYEQYF
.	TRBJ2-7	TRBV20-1	CSAKDSLFTYEQYF
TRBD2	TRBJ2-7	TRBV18	CASSPRGGTYEQYF
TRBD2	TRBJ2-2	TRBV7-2	CASSPSGAGTGELFF